Presented here are 6 T cell receptor beta chains from one specimen sequenced in a study of T cell responses to AZD1222 COVID-19 vaccine. The assay was immunoSEQ multiplex PCR, and TCRdb's table has in-frame clones only and misses some. The sample records about 120,000 clones, roughly 90% being singletons. Here the sequenced sample was peripheral blood, taken on day 0 of AZD1222 vaccination. Every receptor here comes from an adult in good health.

The chain combines TRBV5-1 with TRBJ2-7; the D is unclear. Per germline, CDR1 SGHRS and CDR2 YFSETQ. This CDR3 comprises 11 residues. V was trimmed by 0 bases and J by 7 bases, leaving 5 bases between them. Written as DNA, the CDR3 is TGCGCCAGCAGCTTGGATTGGGAGCAGTACTTC. Translated, it gives CASSLDWEQYF.

The chain combines TRBV24-1 with TRBJ2-3; maybe TRBD1 (5 bases). Germline loops: CDR1 KGHDR, CDR2 SFDVKD. The CDR3 extends over 15 amino acids. V lost 8 bases to trimming and J lost 2 bases, with 16 bases between them. The CDR3 spells CATKETGTPTDTQYF. The CDR3 nucleotides are TGTGCCACCAAAGAAACAGGCACCCCCACAGATACGCAGTATTTT.

This clone turned up a few times. This chain links TRBV4-2 with TRBJ2-7; no firm D call. Germline lookup yields CDR1 LGHNA and CDR2 YNFKEQ. The V end was cut by 1 base, the J end by 5 bases, with 9 bases between. The CDR3 is 13 residues long. In DNA form, the CDR3 reads TGTGCCAGCAGCCAAGGAGTACGGGACGAGCAGTACTTC. As protein: CASSQGVRDEQYF.

With regard to this clone: One end of the junction is discordant with germline, which a read error may explain. The rearrangement uses TRBV19 and TRBJ2-1, with D possibly called TRBD1 or TRBD2 (5 bases each). The CDR3 is 12 residues long. Germline-derived CDR1 and CDR2 are LNHDA and SQIVND (reference sequence). CDR3 in amino acids: CASSIDPGRSVF. The CDR3 nucleotides read TGTGCCAGTAGTATAGATCCGGGACGCTCGGTCTTC.

V and J are TRBV20-1 and TRBJ2-7; D might be TRBD1 or TRBD2, each matching 5 bases. The germline V gene has CDR1 DFQATT and CDR2 SNEGSKA (reference sequence). Trimming took off 5 bases at V and 7 bases at J, with 12 bases between the two ends. The CDR3 extends over 11 amino acids. The CDR3 DNA reads TGCAGTGCTTCGCCCGGGACGGAGCAGTACTTC. Protein product: CSASPGTEQYF.

The V gene is TRBV18, the J gene TRBJ2-7; the D gene is possibly TRBD2 (5 bases). V lost 2 bases and J 5 bases, leaving 10 bases between the germline ends. CDR3 length: 13 residues. Germline values: CDR1 KGHSH, CDR2 LQKENI. The CDR3 is CASSPGEGNEQYF. CDR3 nucleotide sequence: TGTGCCAGCTCACCAGGTGAGGGTAACGAGCAGTACTTC.